Listed below are T cell receptor beta chains from one sample, sequenced in a study of T-cell memory formation after mild COVID-19. Using its own MiXCR run on the 5' RACE reads, TCRdb lists one record per CDR3 protein. Seen here are hundreds of thousands of distinct CDR3 sequences, roughly a fifth observed once, and the top ten hold 7.5% to 9.5%. Material: PBMCs or a T cell subset sorted from them (not recorded which). These receptors were obtained from an adult woman who had mild COVID-19 (a few samples of this study predate the infection). Cell type and time point are not known. The CDR3 runs from the conserved cysteine through the conserved F or W. The D gene is left open where the match is weak. Size is omitted from some rows. Given values are once, few, many or a class for expanded clones.

>few|TRBV30|TRBD2|TRBJ2-1
CAWKLAGVGDEQFF
TGTGCCTGGAAACTAGCGGGAGTTGGCGATGAGCAGTTCTTC
>.|TRBV15|TRBD1|TRBJ2-3
CATSIEGAGVYTRYF
TGTGCCACCAGCATTGAGGGGGCTGGGGTTTATACGCGGTATTTT
>.|TRBV5-1|TRBD1|TRBJ2-7
CASRSTGGYEQYF
TGCGCCAGCAGAAGTACAGGGGGCTACGAGCAGTACTTC
>.|TRBV20-1|.|TRBJ1-1
CSAVTGTANTEAFF
TGCAGTGCAGTTACCGGGACCGCGAACACTGAAGCTTTCTTT
>few|TRBV20-1|.|TRBJ2-1
CSARDWGVSYNEQFF
TGCAGTGCTAGAGACTGGGGGGTTTCCTACAATGAGCAGTTCTTC
>.|TRBV20-1|.|TRBJ2-1
CSARGPAPGSYNEQFF
TGCAGTGCTAGAGGACCCGCCCCGGGCTCCTACAATGAGCAGTTCTTC
>.|TRBV29-1|TRBD2|TRBJ2-1
CSVDTLTSGSFYNEQFF
TGCAGCGTCGACACCCTGACTAGCGGGAGTTTTTACAATGAGCAGTTCTTC
>few|TRBV28|.|TRBJ1-2
CASSFQYGYTF
TGTGCCAGCAGTTTCCAGTATGGCTACACCTTC
>few|TRBV7-8|TRBD1|TRBJ1-5
CASSLRRGVSNQPQHF
TGTGCCAGCAGCTTACGCAGGGGGGTTAGCAATCAGCCCCAGCATTTT
>.|TRBV18|.|TRBJ2-2
CASSPNDRVDTGELFF
TGTGCCAGCTCACCAAACGACAGAGTTGACACCGGGGAGCTGTTTTTT
>.|TRBV4-1|TRBD1|TRBJ2-7
CASSQDGGQGYEQYF
TGCGCCAGCAGCCAAGATGGGGGACAGGGCTACGAGCAGTACTTC
>few|TRBV5-1|TRBD2|TRBJ2-7
CASSLGAGERYEQYF
TGCGCCAGCAGCTTGGGGGCGGGAGAAAGATACGAGCAGTACTTC
>once|TRBV6-1|.|TRBJ2-7
CASSDPMTTYEQYF
TGTGCCAGCAGCGACCCGATGACAACATACGAGCAGTACTTC
>.|TRBV7-9|TRBD2|TRBJ2-7
CASSGLAGGPYEQYF
TGTGCCAGCAGCGGACTAGCGGGAGGGCCCTACGAGCAGTACTTC
>few|TRBV7-9|TRBD2|TRBJ2-7
CASSSSGGDSYEQYF
TGTGCCAGCAGCTCTAGCGGGGGGGACTCCTACGAGCAGTACTTC
>.|TRBV5-1|.|TRBJ2-5
CASSLWSFKETQYF
TGCGCCAGCAGCTTGTGGTCTTTCAAAGAGACCCAGTACTTC
>.|TRBV20-1|TRBD2|TRBJ2-7
CSARASGFGYEQYF
TGCAGTGCTAGGGCTAGCGGATTCGGCTACGAGCAGTACTTC
>few|TRBV3-1|.|TRBJ1-5
CASSQDLRINQPQHF
TGTGCCAGCAGCCAAGATTTACGGATCAATCAGCCCCAGCATTTT
>.|TRBV29-1|.|TRBJ1-2
CSVPPGSYGYTF
TGCAGCGTACCTCCAGGGAGCTATGGCTACACCTTC
>few|TRBV15|.|TRBJ2-5
CATSRDRSAETQYF
TGTGCCACCAGCAGAGATCGGAGCGCCGAGACCCAGTACTTC
>many|TRBV4-1|TRBD1|TRBJ1-1
CASSPRDRVTEAFF
TGCGCCAGCAGCCCCCGGGACAGGGTTACTGAAGCTTTCTTT
>many|TRBV27|.|TRBJ1-5
CASRNLGGNQPQHF
TGTGCCAGCAGGAACTTAGGGGGCAATCAGCCCCAGCATTTT
>few|TRBV4-1|TRBD2|TRBJ2-3
CASSQAGGLVLDTQYF
TGCGCCAGCAGCCAAGCCGGGGGACTAGTCCTAGATACGCAGTATTTT
>.|TRBV7-9|.|TRBJ2-1
CASSYSGAPPQRQFF
TGTGCCAGCAGTTATTCCGGGGCCCCTCCTCAACGGCAGTTCTTC
>.|TRBV3-1|.|TRBJ2-5
CASSQIGYQETKYF
TGTGCCAGCAGCCAAATAGGATACCAAGAGACCAAGTACTTC
>.|TRBV4-3|TRBD1|TRBJ2-7
CASSQEVTGQGYEQYF
TGCGCCAGCAGCCAAGAGGTTACCGGACAGGGCTACGAGCAGTACTTC
>many|TRBV29-1|TRBD1|TRBJ2-5
CSVEPGTGQETQYF
TGCAGCGTTGAACCCGGGACAGGGCAAGAGACCCAGTACTTC
>.|TRBV28|.|TRBJ1-1
CASTRGGTEAFF
TGTGCCAGCACCCGGGGGGGAACTGAAGCTTTCTTT
>.|TRBV10-3|.|TRBJ2-3
CAISEGREPSQYF
TGTGCCATCAGTGAGGGACGGGAACCCTCGCAGTATTTT
>few|TRBV6-6|TRBD2|TRBJ2-1
CASRGGGGHNEQFF
TGTGCCAGCAGGGGCGGGGGGGGGCACAATGAGCAGTTCTTC
>.|TRBV9|.|TRBJ1-2
CASSPRPTGLNYGYTF
TGTGCCAGCAGCCCACGGCCGACAGGTCTTAACTATGGCTACACCTTC
>few|TRBV20-1|.|TRBJ1-4
CSASPGNRGEKLFF
TGCAGTGCTAGTCCAGGGAACCGAGGAGAAAAACTGTTTTTT
>.|TRBV10-3|.|TRBJ2-3
CAISETRGTTDTQYF
TGTGCCATCAGTGAGACCAGGGGAACCACAGATACGCAGTATTTT